These 15 T cell receptor beta chains originate from one sample sequenced in a study of cytomegalovirus exposure and HLA in healthy donors. Amplification used 60 Vbeta primers and 13 Jbeta primers. Using immunoSEQ multiplex PCR, the repertoire was profiled, and TCRdb retains in-frame clones only, with some absent. The sample holds some 54,000 clones, over 70% seen once. The sequenced sample consisted of PBMCs. These receptor sequences come from a man aged 18-30 years in good health and CMV-seronegative.

The chain carries TRBV5-1 and TRBJ1-2, with TRBD1 matching over 9 bases. CDR1 is SGHRS, CDR2 YFSETQ, per germline. The CDR3 is 15 amino acids. The ends lost 0 bases at V and 6 bases at J; junction bases unmatched: 6. DNA for the CDR3: TGCGCCAGCAGCTTGGAAGGACAGGGGTTGGATGGCTACACCTTC. The encoded protein is CASSLEGQGLDGYTF.

By share, this clone ranks as medium-sized. The genes are TRBV2 and TRBJ2-6, with TRBD1 matching over 7 bases. This CDR3 has 16 residues. J gave up 1 base and V 6 bases, and 6 bases lay outside the gene matches. Germline V gene sequence: CDR1 SNHLY, CDR2 FYNNEI. CDR3 residues: CASSLPRGSGANVLTF. The CDR3 DNA sequence: TGTGCCAGCAGCCTACCCAGGGGGTCTGGGGCCAACGTCCTGACTTTC.

This sequence joins TRBV28 and TRBJ2-1, with 11 bases identical to TRBD2. CDR3 length: 16 residues. J was trimmed by 4 bases and V by 8 bases; bases with no gene match: 10. CDR1 MDHEN and CDR2 SYDVKM come from the germline V gene. CDR3 coding DNA: TGTGCCAGCGGCACTAGCGGGAGTACCTTATACAATGAGCAGTTCTTC. Encoded protein: CASGTSGSTLYNEQFF.

The V call is TRBV6-6, the J call TRBJ2-2; TRBD1 might be the D (6 bases). The germline CDR1 and CDR2 sequences are MNHNY and SVGAGI (reference sequence). This CDR3 has 14 residues. V dropped 11 bases and J dropped 6 bases, with 19 bases sitting between them. CDR3 nucleotides: TGTGCCGTGAGGGCAGGGGATTCCGCCGGGGAGCTGTTTTTT. It translates to CAVRAGDSAGELFF.

The genes are TRBV7-8 and TRBJ2-5; no clear D. Trimming removed 4 bases at V and 1 base at J, with 16 bases between. This CDR3 comprises 16 residues. Germline CDR1 is SGHVS and CDR2 is FQNEAQ. The CDR3 is CASSSPKAQPQETQYF. The DNA for the CDR3 is TGTGCCAGCAGCTCTCCAAAGGCACAGCCCCAAGAGACCCAGTACTTC.

This chain joins TRBV5-4 and TRBJ2-3; the match to TRBD1 covers 7 bases. The trim removed 0 bases at V and 0 bases at J, leaving 4 bases unmatched. The CDR3 totals 16 residues. CDR1 and CDR2 (germline): SGHNT, YYREEE (reference sequence). CDR3 protein: CASSLGQGVSTDTQYF. CDR3 in DNA: TGTGCCAGCAGCTTGGGGCAGGGGGTGAGCACAGATACGCAGTATTTT.

The chain has TRBV5-1 and TRBJ2-7; 8 nucleotides match TRBD1. CDR1 is SGHRS, CDR2 YFSETQ, per germline. The CDR3 runs 14 residues. The J segment lost 4 bases and the V segment lost 3 bases, leaving 6 bases of the junction unmatched. CDR3: CASSWKDRAYEQYF. CDR3 DNA: TGCGCCAGCAGCTGGAAGGACAGGGCTTACGAGCAGTACTTC.

V gene TRBV10-3 combines with J gene TRBJ2-7; the match to TRBD1 covers 10 bases. The ends lost 3 bases at V and 9 bases at J; junction bases unmatched: 11. The CDR3 loop spans 15 amino acids. Germline CDR1 and CDR2: ENHRY and SYGVKD. The CDR3 DNA reads as TGTGCCATCAGTGAAGCGGGACAGGGGATTAGTGGGCAGTACTTC. Amino acid sequence: CAISEAGQGISGQYF.

The chain is built from TRBV15 and TRBJ1-4; 7 bases are a match to TRBD1. Looked up from germline, CDR1 is LNHNV and CDR2 is YYDKDF (reference sequence). V dropped 5 bases and J dropped 6; count of bases not matched to a gene: 6. The CDR3 runs to 14 residues. CDR3 bases: TGTGCCACCAGCGGAGGGGGCGGCCATGAAAAACTGTTTTTT. Its protein is CATSGGGGHEKLFF.

The chain joins TRBV7-8 to TRBJ2-1; D remains ambiguous. Trimming stripped 2 bases from V and 5 bases from J, with 4 bases between. There are 12 residues in the CDR3. The germline gives CDR1 SGHVS, CDR2 FQNEAQ. CDR3: CASSLSDNEQFF. The DNA of the CDR3 is TGTGCCAGCAGCTTATCTGACAATGAGCAGTTCTTC.

J is TRBJ2-7 and V is TRBV6-6; tentative D call: TRBD1 (6 bases). CDR1 and CDR2 (germline): MNHNY, SVGAGI (reference sequence). Between the trimmed V and J ends, which lost 4 bases and 4 bases, there was a span of 8 bases. The CDR3 runs 12 residues. The CDR3: CASSSGQYEQYF. As DNA, the CDR3 is TGTGCCAGCAGTTCTGGACAGTACGAGCAGTACTTC.

The rearrangement uses TRBV28 and TRBJ2-5; D perhaps matches TRBD1 (5 bases). From germline, CDR1 is MDHEN and CDR2 SYDVKM. The CDR3 is 13 amino acids. V was shortened by 5 bases and J by 2 bases, with 9 bases between the two germline ends. The CDR3 DNA reads TGTGCCAGCAGTAGACAGTTACAAGAGACCCAGTACTTC. It codes for CASSRQLQETQYF. Together with reference TRBV28 and TRBJ2-5, the CDR3 gives the full variable domain: DVKVTQSSRYLVKRTGEKVFLECVQDMDHENMFWYRQDPGLGLRLIYFSYDVKMKEKGDIPEGYSVSREKKERFSLILESASTNQTSMYLCASSRQLQETQYFGPGTRLLVL.

A few counts support this clone. The gene calls are TRBV5-1 and TRBJ2-1; 8 nucleotides line up with TRBD2. CDR3 length: 15 amino acids. Germline V gene lookup returns CDR1 SGHRS and CDR2 YFSETQ. V was pared by 2 bases and J by 6 bases, with 7 bases of the junction left unmatched. For the CDR3, the DNA is TGCGCCAGCAGCTTAACGGGACTAGTCATCAATGAGCAGTTCTTC. Encoded protein: CASSLTGLVINEQFF.

The gene calls are TRBV10-3 and TRBJ1-4, with D perhaps matching TRBD1 (5 bases). Trimming took off 2 bases at V and 8 bases at J, with 12 bases between the two ends. Germline V CDR1 and CDR2: ENHRY, SYGVKD. CDR3 length: 14 amino acids. The CDR3: CAISEGALWEKLFF. The DNA for the CDR3 is TGTGCCATCAGTGAGGGGGCCTTGTGGGAAAAACTGTTTTTT.

This chain uses TRBV14 with TRBJ1-2; the D is unclear. In germline, CDR1 is SGHDN, CDR2 FVKESK. The V end lost 4 bases, the J end lost 0 bases, and 9 bases lay between the germline ends. This CDR3 spans 14 amino acids. The CDR3: CASSLRITNYGYTF. CDR3 coding DNA: TGTGCCAGCAGCCTGCGAATAACTAACTATGGCTACACCTTC.